Presented here are 5 T cell receptor beta chains from one specimen sequenced in a study of OX40 agonist ivuxolimab in advanced cancers. Only in-frame clones appear in the TCRdb table, and some are missing; sequencing was by immunoSEQ multiplex PCR. The sample has 9,500 to 14,000 clones, 75% to 90% seen once. Sequencing was performed on CD4+ or CD8+ T cells sorted from blood, taken in a trial of the OX40 agonist ivuxolimab. The receptors derive from an adult with an advanced solid tumor such as melanoma, head and neck, liver or kidney cancer.

V is TRBV10-3 and J is TRBJ1-5; D ambiguous. This CDR3 has 12 residues. V was clipped by 4 bases and J by 4 bases, with 5 bases between them. The V gene's germline CDR1 is ENHRY and CDR2 SYGVKD. The CDR3: CAISGNNQPQHF. The CDR3 nucleotides read TGTGCCATCAGTGGGAATAATCAGCCCCAGCATTTT.

This chain connects TRBV4-1 to TRBJ2-1; D ambiguous. The V gene's germline CDR1 is MGHRA and CDR2 YSYEKL. V was clipped by 2 bases and J by 0 bases, with 11 bases between them. The CDR3 is 16 residues long. In DNA, the CDR3 is TGCGCCAGCAGCCAATCCTGGGTAAGCTCCTACAATGAGCAGTTCTTC. It translates to CASSQSWVSSYNEQFF.

Only a few counts were recorded for this clone. This chain connects TRBV6-1 to TRBJ1-2; maybe TRBD1 (5 bases). V was pared by 3 bases and J by 6 bases, with 17 bases between. This CDR3 region has 15 residues. Germline CDR1 MNHNS, CDR2 SASEGT. DNA of the CDR3: TGTGCCAGCAGTGAGGCCGGTGGGGGGGGAGATGGCTACACCTTC. Translating it yields CASSEAGGGGDGYTF.

This chain uses TRBV7-9 with TRBJ2-3, with a possible D match to TRBD2 (6 bases). This CDR3 has 16 residues. Trimming removed 5 bases from V and 2 bases from J, with 17 bases in between. The germline CDR1 and CDR2 sequences are SEHNR and FQNEAQ (reference sequence). The CDR3, as DNA: TGTGCCAGCAGCCCGAACGGGGGAGTTGACACAGATACGCAGTATTTT. Translation gives CASSPNGGVDTDTQYF.

The rearrangement links TRBV6-5 to TRBJ1-6; D not resolved. Germline V gene lookup returns CDR1 MNHEY and CDR2 SVGAGI. The CDR3 sequence is 14 residues long. With 0 bases removed from V and 10 bases from J, the gap between germline ends came to 10 bases. The CDR3 protein is CASSYSLTYSPLHF. CDR3 DNA: TGTGCCAGCAGTTACTCGCTTACGTACTCACCCCTCCACTTT.